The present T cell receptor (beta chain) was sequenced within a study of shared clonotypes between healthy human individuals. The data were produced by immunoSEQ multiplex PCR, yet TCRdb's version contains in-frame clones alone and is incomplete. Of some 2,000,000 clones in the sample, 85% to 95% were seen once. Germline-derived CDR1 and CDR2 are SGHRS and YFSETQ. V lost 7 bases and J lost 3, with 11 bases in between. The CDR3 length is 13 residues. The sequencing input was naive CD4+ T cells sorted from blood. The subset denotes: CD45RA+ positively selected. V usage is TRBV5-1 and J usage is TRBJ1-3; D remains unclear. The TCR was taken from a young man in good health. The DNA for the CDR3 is TGCGCCAGCGCCGGAGCCGATGGAAACACCATATATTTT. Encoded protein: CASAGADGNTIYF.